Presented here are 8 T cell receptor beta chains from one specimen sequenced in a study of T cells in localized non-small cell lung cancer. The protocol was immunoSEQ multiplex PCR, while the TCRdb copy is restricted to in-frame clones and leaves out a portion. Of about 8,800 clones in the sample, roughly 91% were seen once. The material was peripheral blood, obtained before any cancer treatment. These receptors were taken from a male donor older than 55 with stage III squamous cell lung carcinoma.

V usage is TRBV7-3 and J usage is TRBJ2-7; 7 nucleotides agree with TRBD2. The CDR3 length is 15 residues. J lost 3 bases, V lost 3 bases, and 8 bases had no gene match. CDR1 and CDR2 (germline): SGHTA, FQGTGA. In DNA form, the CDR3 reads TGTGCCAGCAGCTTCAGGGCTAGCGGATTCTACGAGCAGTACTTC. Protein product: CASSFRASGFYEQYF. Using reference TRBV7-3 and TRBJ2-7 for the parts outside the CDR3, the full variable domain is GAGVSQTPSNKVTEKGKYVELRCDPISGHTALYWYRQSLGQGPEFLIYFQGTGAADDSGLPNDRFFAVRPEGSVSTLKIQRTERGDSAVYLCASSFRASGFYEQYFGPGTRLTVT.

The chain joins TRBV19 to TRBJ1-5; D gene uncertain. Per the germline V gene, CDR1 is LNHDA and CDR2 is SQIVND (reference sequence). This CDR3 is built from 14 residues. V was shortened by 7 bases and J by 4 bases, with 14 bases between the two germline ends. This chain's CDR3 is CASKGGRLNQPQHF. The CDR3 region has the DNA TGTGCCAGTAAAGGTGGTAGATTAAATCAGCCCCAGCATTTT.

This chain connects TRBV7-9 to TRBJ2-6; TRBD1 matches at 8 bases. Germline CDR1 SEHNR, CDR2 FQNEAQ (reference sequence). Unmatched junction bases numbered 7, after V lost 4 bases and J lost 2 bases. The CDR3 totals 17 residues. CDR3 region: CASSSAPGGAGANVLTF. The CDR3, as DNA: TGTGCCAGCAGCTCAGCCCCAGGGGGCGCTGGGGCCAACGTCCTGACTTTC.

The V gene is TRBV28, the J gene TRBJ2-1; D remains ambiguous. Trimming shortened V by 6 bases and J by 7 bases, and 7 bases separated the two germline ends. Germline CDR1 MDHEN, CDR2 SYDVKM. The CDR3 contains 11 residues. The CDR3 loop is CASSRWNEQFF. The DNA for the CDR3 is TGTGCCAGCAGCCGTTGGAATGAGCAGTTCTTC.

This rearrangement joins TRBV28 to TRBJ2-7; D is ambiguous. Trimming pared 3 bases from V and 4 bases from J, leaving 7 bases between. Germline V gives CDR1 MDHEN, CDR2 SYDVKM. This CDR3 comprises 12 residues. The CDR3 loop reads CASSFQAYEQYF. The CDR3 nucleotides are TGTGCCAGCAGTTTCCAGGCTTACGAGCAGTACTTC.

The chain uses TRBV5-4 and TRBJ1-1, with D tentatively TRBD1 (6 bases). The V end was cut by 2 bases, the J end by 8 bases, with 22 bases between. CDR1 SGHNT and CDR2 YYREEE come from the germline V gene (reference sequence). This CDR3 contains 16 residues. CDR3 loop: CASSFAGARNSPEAFF. The CDR3 coding sequence is TGTGCCAGCAGCTTCGCGGGGGCGCGAAACTCACCAGAAGCTTTCTTT.

This chain links TRBV2 with TRBJ2-2; 15 bases line up with TRBD2. There are 17 residues in the CDR3. J was trimmed by 1 base and V by 6 bases; bases with no gene match: 3. Per the germline V gene, CDR1 is SNHLY and CDR2 is FYNNEI. CDR3 nucleotide sequence: TGTGCCAGCAGCGGGACTAGCGGGGGGTTGAACACCGGGGAGCTGTTTTTT. This encodes CASSGTSGGLNTGELFF.

The V gene is TRBV7-3, the J gene TRBJ1-3, with TRBD1 identical over 9 bases. Germline V gene data show CDR1 as SGHTA and CDR2 as FQGTGA. This CDR3 spans 14 amino acids. V dropped 5 bases and J dropped 7; count of bases not matched to a gene: 6. CDR3 sequence reads: CASSPGTGSNTIYF. The DNA for the CDR3 is TGTGCCAGCAGCCCAGGGACAGGGAGTAACACCATATATTTT.